This T cell receptor (beta chain) was sequenced for a study of T cell clonality in common variable immunodeficiency. Most patients and controls had Caucasian heritage. Study observations and caveats: T cell subpopulation sequencing would be needed to explain CVID clonality.

Of note for this clone: Its antigen is unknown. The read comes to an end 3 residues before the CDR3 does, leaving the germline J gene to fill in the end.

Produced via immunoSEQ multiplex PCR; TCRdb's table is partial and in-frame only. The repertoire consists of about 33,000 clones, none detected only once. Per the germline V gene, CDR1 is SNHLY and CDR2 is FYNNEI. The CDR3 runs 15 residues. Sequencing was performed on peripheral blood mononuclear cells. The chain carries TRBV2 and TRBJ1-2, with 8 bases lining up with TRBD1. This receptor was taken from a person between 18 and 70 years old in good health. CDR3 loop: CASSEQGAGTGGYTF. Incomplete CDR3 DNA: TGTGCCAGCAGTGAACAGGGGGCCGGCACCGGCGGC.